This T cell receptor (beta chain) derives from a study of CD8 T cells in Susac syndrome. Study findings and constraints: That the number of individuals in its TCR sequencing and HLA analysis was relatively small was acknowledged by the study.

Random-hexamer reverse transcription was applied to roughly 0.5 to 1 ug RNA. immunoSEQ multiplex PCR amplified TCR beta CDR3 across 54 Vbeta, 13 Jbeta. TCRdb called the immunoSEQ multiplex PCR reads again in MiXCR, with one record for every CDR3 protein. The data hold 200,000 or so distinct CDR3 sequences, with about 95% observed a single time. In the case of this clonotype: Its antigen is as yet unknown.

Germline-derived CDR1 and CDR2 are MGHRA and YSYEKL. V dropped 5 bases and J dropped 1; count of bases not matched to a gene: 8. The CDR3 sequence is 15 residues long. Sequencing of TCR beta drew on CD8+ and CD4+ T cells from blood. The multiple sclerosis controls comprised treatment-naive patients whose relapsing-remitting disease was stable or active. The rearrangement links TRBV4-1 to TRBJ2-7, with 7 nucleotides matching TRBD1. The sample consisted of CD4+ T cells from PBMCs. The source of this sequence is a human donor with multiple sclerosis. The CDR3 loop reads CASSAGTAISYEQYF. CDR3 in DNA: TGCGCCAGCAGCGCCGGGACAGCGATTTCCTACGAGCAGTACTTC.